The clone carrying this T cell receptor beta chain was observed a handful of times. The repertoire was sequenced with immunoSEQ multiplex PCR; TCRdb's copy has only in-frame clones and lacks some. The table includes roughly 150,000 clones, 65% to 80% detected once. The CDR3 runs to 14 residues. Germline V gene data show CDR1 as LNHNV and CDR2 as YYDKDF (reference sequence). V was clipped by 7 bases and J by 0 bases, with 9 bases between them. Cohorts were based on clinical histories the participants reported. This record belongs to a study of blood T cell repertoires in COVID-19. Overall study context: There were acute and convalescent COVID-19 samples, and they came from the United States, Italy and Spain.

This TCR derives from an older woman in a cohort exposed to, infected with or recovered from COVID-19 (not recorded which). The source material was PBMCs or T cells enriched from blood (not recorded which). The chain links TRBV15 to TRBJ1-4; weak D call: TRBD1 (5 bases). The CDR3 coding sequence is TGTGCCACCACTCGGGGGGCAACTAATGAAAAACTGTTTTTT. It specifies CATTRGATNEKLFF.